This entry is about one T cell receptor (beta chain). As yet, its antigen is unknown. The source of the sample is a study of CXCR3-negative and CXCR3-positive naive CD8 T cells. General study findings and limits: Naive CXCR3-positive and CXCR3-negative cells shared similar TRBV-TRBJ usage, unlike memory cells. Both of the naive subsets showed about the same high diversity, but memory CD8+ cells had much less.

The germline gives CDR1 SNHLY, CDR2 FYNNEI. This CDR3 contains 12 residues. cDNA libraries for TRB were generated by 5' RACE incorporating UMI labels. TCRdb re-called the 5' RACE reads and gives one entry per CDR3 protein, without DNA. The table lists around 40,000 distinct CDR3 sequences, with roughly 14% in the top ten. Source material: memory CD8+ T cells from blood. This clonotype originated in a human donor in good health. Some clones in this sample may be carry-over from other donors' samples. The chain employs TRBV2 and TRBJ1-2; TCRdb names TRBD1, which stays unverified in the absence of DNA. The CDR3 loop is CASESRDYGYTF.